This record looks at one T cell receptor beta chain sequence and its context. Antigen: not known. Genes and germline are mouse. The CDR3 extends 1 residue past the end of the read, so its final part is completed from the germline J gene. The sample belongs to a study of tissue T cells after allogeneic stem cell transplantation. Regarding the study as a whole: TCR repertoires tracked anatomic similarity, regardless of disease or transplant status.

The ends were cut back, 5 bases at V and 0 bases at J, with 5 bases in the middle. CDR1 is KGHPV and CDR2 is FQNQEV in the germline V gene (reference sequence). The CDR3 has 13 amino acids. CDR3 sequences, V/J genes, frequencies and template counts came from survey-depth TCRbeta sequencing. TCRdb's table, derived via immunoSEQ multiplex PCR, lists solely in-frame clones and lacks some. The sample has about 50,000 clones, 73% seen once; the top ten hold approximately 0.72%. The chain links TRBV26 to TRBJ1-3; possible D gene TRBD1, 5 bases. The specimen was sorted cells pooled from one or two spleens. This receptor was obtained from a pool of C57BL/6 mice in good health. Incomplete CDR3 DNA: TGTGCCAGCAGTGGACATTCTGGAAATACGCTCTAT. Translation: CASSGHSGNTLY. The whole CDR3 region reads CASSGHSGNTLYF.